Listed here is a single TCR beta chain. This entry is derived from a study of blood T cell repertoires in COVID-19. Study-level information: Both acute and convalescent COVID-19 samples were obtained from the United States, Italy and Spain. PBMCs, B-cell-depleted T cells, or T cells provided the cDNA or gDNA that made up the material.

Original methodology: Amplification with reference gene primers provided the estimates of nucleated cell counts. TCRdb's copy holds only in-frame clones and misses some; the assay was immunoSEQ multiplex PCR. That table supplies the V and J calls and clone size; D and trimming were determined from the DNA. The data contain about 21,000 clones, roughly 93% of them singletons. V was pared by 4 bases and J by 5 bases, with 14 bases between. Germline V lookup: CDR1 LNHDA, CDR2 SQIVND (reference sequence). The CDR3 has 14 amino acids. Sequences were obtained from peripheral blood. The sequence was collected from a woman in her forties or fifties with active COVID-19. The chain uses TRBV19 and TRBJ1-1, with D tentatively TRBD1 (5 bases). The CDR3 here is CASSNQGLGTEAFF. The CDR3 nucleotides read TGTGCCAGTAGTAACCAGGGCTTAGGTACTGAAGCTTTCTTT.